This passage covers 16 T cell receptor beta chains from one sample sequenced in a study of shared clonotypes between healthy human individuals. The naive CD8 fraction comprised CD45RO-negative cells positively selected for CCR7 and excluded terminally differentiated effector memory CD45RA+ cells. Measured with immunoSEQ multiplex PCR; TCRdb has only the in-frame clones, and not every one. The table has some 2.1 million clones, roughly 94% seen once. Sequenced material: naive CD8+ T cells sorted from blood. Source of these receptors: a young man in good health.

The rearrangement links TRBV10-1 to TRBJ1-5; 7 bases match TRBD1. The V gene's germline CDR1 is WNHNN and CDR2 SYGVQD (reference sequence). V shed 2 bases, J shed 3 bases, and the junction held 4 bases outside the gene matches. The CDR3 contains 15 residues. The CDR3 DNA reads TGCGCCAGCAGTGAGCGGGACAGCTTCAATCAGCCCCAGCATTTT. Protein product: CASSERDSFNQPQHF.

The genes are TRBV19 and TRBJ1-2; D gene ambiguous. The CDR3 totals 16 residues. CDR1 is LNHDA and CDR2 is SQIVND in the germline V gene (reference sequence). V dropped 4 bases and J dropped 1 base, with 16 bases sitting between them. The CDR3 sequence is CASSTVLEAHNYGYTF. In nucleotides, the CDR3 is TGTGCCAGTAGTACGGTGTTGGAGGCTCATAACTATGGCTACACCTTC.

The gene calls are TRBV19 and TRBJ2-2; 11 nucleotides align to TRBD2. V shed 1 base, J shed 2 bases, and the junction held 0 bases outside the gene matches. This CDR3 is built from 16 residues. CDR1 and CDR2 from the germline V gene are LNHDA and SQIVND (reference sequence). CDR3 sequence (DNA): TGTGCCAGTAGTATAGGACTAGCGGGAAACACCGGGGAGCTGTTTTTT. Encoded protein: CASSIGLAGNTGELFF.

This chain joins TRBV13 and TRBJ2-1; TRBD1 matches at 10 bases. J lost 3 bases, V lost 4 bases, and 6 bases had no gene match. This CDR3 spans 16 amino acids. Per the germline V gene, CDR1 is PRHDT and CDR2 is FYEKMQ (reference sequence). CDR3: CASSSEGQGGYNEQFF. The CDR3 DNA follows: TGTGCCAGCAGCTCAGAAGGACAGGGGGGCTACAATGAGCAGTTCTTC.

This clone was counted a single time. The J gene is TRBJ1-1, the V gene TRBV27; D is unresolved. Germline CDR1 and CDR2: MNHEY and SMNVEV (reference sequence). Trimming cost V 6 bases and J 1 base, with 9 bases left between them. There are 13 residues in the CDR3. CDR3 residues: CASRAPSNTEAFF. For the CDR3, the DNA is TGTGCCAGCAGAGCCCCATCGAACACTGAAGCTTTCTTT.

The rearrangement joins TRBV21-1 to TRBJ2-6. TRBV21-1 is an annotated pseudogene. CDR3 length: 18 amino acids. Here the CDR3 reads CASTYSGTADSGANVLTF. The CDR3 region has the DNA TGTGCCAGCACCTATTCCGGGACGGCAGACTCTGGGGCCAACGTCCTGACTTTC.

The rearrangement uses TRBV6-6 and TRBJ1-4, with 7 bases lining up with TRBD1. The germline CDR1 and CDR2 sequences are MNHNY and SVGAGI (reference sequence). This CDR3 spans 14 amino acids. The V segment lost 4 bases and the J segment 6 bases; nucleotides outside the gene matches: 5. In DNA, the CDR3 is TGTGCCAGCAGTTTACGGGACAGTTATGAAAAACTGTTTTTT. The encoded protein is CASSLRDSYEKLFF.

V gene TRBV5-1 combines with J gene TRBJ2-3; 11 bases align to TRBD2. V lost 3 bases to trimming and J lost 3 bases; unmatched junction nucleotides: 3. CDR3 length equals 15 residues. CDR1 is SGHRS, CDR2 YFSETQ, per germline. The CDR3 region is CASSSTSGSTDTQYF. The CDR3 DNA reads as TGCGCCAGCAGCTCTACTAGCGGGAGTACAGATACGCAGTATTTT.

The chain carries TRBV5-6 and TRBJ2-7; perhaps TRBD2 as D (5 bases). The CDR3 runs 15 residues. Germline V gives CDR1 SGHDT, CDR2 YYEEEE. The V and J ends lost 3 bases and 0 bases respectively, with 13 bases between them. CDR3 loop: CASSSDSWGSYEQYF. The CDR3 DNA sequence: TGTGCCAGCAGCTCGGACTCCTGGGGCTCCTACGAGCAGTACTTC.

The rearrangement uses TRBV7-9 and TRBJ2-7; 8 nucleotides align to TRBD2. Germline lookup yields CDR1 SEHNR and CDR2 FQNEAQ (reference sequence). Trimming removed 6 bases from V and 3 bases from J; junction bases left unmatched: 10. The CDR3 has 15 residues. The CDR3 reads CASSWTSSELYEQYF. CDR3 nucleotide sequence: TGTGCCAGCAGTTGGACTAGCTCGGAGCTCTACGAGCAGTACTTC.

The gene calls are TRBV9 and TRBJ2-7; D is possibly TRBD2 (5 bases). The CDR3 has 14 amino acids. From germline, CDR1 is SGDLS and CDR2 YYNGEE. The V end lost 0 bases, the J end lost 5 bases, and 12 bases lay between the germline ends. DNA of the CDR3: TGTGCCAGCAGCGTAGATAGCGAGTTGGACGAGCAGTACTTC. Residues: CASSVDSELDEQYF.

The rearrangement joins TRBV4-1 to TRBJ1-2, with D perhaps matching TRBD1 (5 bases). The CDR3 has 14 amino acids. Germline CDR1 reads MGHRA; CDR2 reads YSYEKL. With 0 bases removed from V and 2 bases from J, the gap between germline ends came to 7 bases. CDR3 sequence (DNA): TGCGCCAGCAGCCAAGATTGGGGGAACTATGGCTACACCTTC. Translated: CASSQDWGNYGYTF.

The chain employs TRBV9 and TRBJ2-2; D is uncertain. The CDR3 sequence is 12 residues long. V lost 4 bases and J lost 6, with 7 bases in between. CDR1 and CDR2 from the germline V gene are SGDLS and YYNGEE. CDR3 residues: CASSLDPGELFF. The CDR3 DNA reads as TGTGCCAGCAGCTTGGACCCCGGGGAGCTGTTTTTT.

V usage is TRBV14 and J usage is TRBJ2-5; D remains unclear. Germline lookup yields CDR1 SGHDN and CDR2 FVKESK. Deletions cut 1 base from V and 3 bases from J, with 9 bases between. The CDR3 loop spans 14 amino acids. The CDR3, as DNA: TGTGCCAGCAGCCAAGCCTGGCCAGAAGAGACCCAGTACTTC. Translated, it gives CASSQAWPEETQYF.

This chain connects TRBV13 to TRBJ1-2, with TRBD1 identical over 8 bases. Germline loops: CDR1 PRHDT, CDR2 FYEKMQ (reference sequence). Unmatched junction bases numbered 8, after V lost 5 bases and J lost 6 bases. The CDR3 runs 14 residues. CDR3 sequence: CASSPRTGSDGYTF. The CDR3 DNA reads TGTGCCAGCAGCCCGAGGACAGGGTCGGATGGCTACACCTTC.

The gene calls are TRBV4-1 and TRBJ2-7; the D is unclear. Trimming stripped 0 bases from V and 0 bases from J, with 6 bases between. The CDR3 sequence is 14 residues long. Germline loops: CDR1 MGHRA, CDR2 YSYEKL. For the CDR3, the DNA is TGCGCCAGCAGCCAAGATCCCCCCTCCTACGAGCAGTACTTC. It codes for CASSQDPPSYEQYF.